These T cell receptor beta chains were read from a single sample in a study of cytomegalovirus exposure and HLA in healthy donors. Assay: immunoSEQ multiplex PCR; the TCRdb copy retains only in-frame clones and omits some. Of roughly 120,000 clones in the sample, approximately 72% were seen once. Sequenced input: PBMCs. Receptors were obtained from a man in his 60s in good health and CMV-seropositive. Both conserved end residues are part of each CDR3. Each record gives: CDR3 protein, clone size, J gene, V gene. Clone size appears in some rows only: once, few, many, or a class for an expanded clone.

CASSQGDTVYTGELFF - TRBJ2-2 TRBV5-1
CSVARVIGELFF once TRBJ2-2 TRBV29-1
CASSAAGGETEAFF - TRBJ1-1 TRBV5-1
CSVGQQGTRETQYF - TRBJ2-5 TRBV29-1
CASSAGQGDYGYTF - TRBJ1-2 TRBV9
CASSKRTAQGGYTF - TRBJ1-2 TRBV7-3
CASSEGFGYVNSPLHF - TRBJ1-6 TRBV6-1
CASSPRTGIPRMEYGYTF - TRBJ1-2 TRBV7-2
CASSSGGSRGYTF - TRBJ1-2 TRBV5-1
CASSFRAAGDQETQYF - TRBJ2-5 TRBV7-6
CASSTLRQGNSPLHF - TRBJ1-6 TRBV21-1
CASSFTELTGEAFF - TRBJ1-1 TRBV5-1
CASSLDGGGYEQYF - TRBJ2-7 TRBV5-1
CSVEGAQPDSYNEQFF - TRBJ2-1 TRBV29-1
CASSSPGSPRSGREEQYF - TRBJ2-7 TRBV28
CASSWRGGLTEAFF - TRBJ1-1 TRBV5-1
CASSYAGAYNEQFF - TRBJ2-1 TRBV28
CASSVPGQGPGTEAFF - TRBJ1-1 TRBV25-1
CASSLGRVHNSPLHF - TRBJ1-6 TRBV5-6
CASNPRMNTEAFF few TRBJ1-1 TRBV28
CASSLGHGGNTIYF - TRBJ1-3 TRBV5-1
CASRLQRASTDTQYF - TRBJ2-3 TRBV6-5
CASKGRGPSNQPQHF - TRBJ1-5 TRBV19
CAIRGTGLSYGHTF - TRBJ1-2 TRBV10-3
CASSASRRSEAFF - TRBJ1-1 TRBV19
CASSEQGAGQPQHF once TRBJ1-5 TRBV9
CASSVDTQVTYNEQFF once TRBJ2-1 TRBV9
CASTSSTGAWQFF - TRBJ2-1 TRBV9
CASSLEQGAFYNEQFF - TRBJ2-1 TRBV5-1
CASRSQWHEQYF many TRBJ2-7 TRBV6-4